The 32 T cell receptor beta chains below were found in one sample sequenced in a study of control samples from healthy donors and cancer patients. The protocol was immunoSEQ multiplex PCR, while the TCRdb copy is restricted to in-frame clones and leaves out a portion. The sample contains 100,000 to 150,000 clones, more than 75% of which appear only once. Specimen: blood. The receptors originated from a man aged 55 to 70 in good health.

V is TRBV28 and J is TRBJ1-4; D gene ambiguous. The germline gives CDR1 MDHEN, CDR2 SYDVKM. The CDR3 has 17 residues. Trimming removed 4 bases from V and 5 bases from J, with 20 bases in between. CDR3 sequence (DNA): TGTGCCAGCAGTTACCCGACTGCGATTGGCAAAAATGAAAAACTGTTTTTT. It translates to CASSYPTAIGKNEKLFF.

The V call is TRBV9, the J call TRBJ2-3; D is undetermined. The V and J ends lost 0 bases and 2 bases respectively, with 13 bases between them. The CDR3 has 16 amino acids. Germline values: CDR1 SGDLS, CDR2 YYNGEE. CDR3 DNA sequence: TGTGCCAGCAGCGTAGCTGGATCCCGACCCACAGATACGCAGTATTTT. Translating it yields CASSVAGSRPTDTQYF.

The gene calls are TRBV9 and TRBJ2-5, with D perhaps matching TRBD2 (7 bases). Germline V CDR1 and CDR2: SGDLS, YYNGEE. Trimming took 4 bases from V and 5 from J, leaving 15 bases between them. CDR3 size: 14 residues. The CDR3 loop is CASSYSGGRETQYF. In DNA, the CDR3 is TGTGCCAGCAGCTATTCGGGGGGCCGGGAGACCCAGTACTTC.

The chain recombines TRBV9 with TRBJ2-2, with 10 bases that match TRBD1. CDR1 and CDR2 (germline): SGDLS, YYNGEE. Germline trimming cut 3 bases from V and 5 bases from J; bases unmatched to any gene: 7. The CDR3 totals 16 residues. The CDR3 region is CASSETGGYRTGELFF. In nucleotides, the CDR3 is TGTGCCAGCAGCGAGACAGGGGGCTATAGGACCGGGGAGCTGTTTTTT.

The rearrangement joins TRBV10-2 to TRBJ2-2; 9 positions agree with TRBD1. CDR3 length equals 16 residues. V dropped 1 base and J dropped 6; count of bases not matched to a gene: 6. Germline CDR1 reads WSHSY; CDR2 reads SAAADI. This CDR3 is CASSEWGTGISGELFF. The DNA for the CDR3 is TGCGCCAGCAGTGAGTGGGGGACAGGGATCTCCGGGGAGCTGTTTTTT.

The rearrangement uses TRBV9 and TRBJ1-1; no clear D gene. Germline values: CDR1 SGDLS, CDR2 YYNGEE. The V end was cut by 0 bases, the J end by 4 bases, with 10 bases between. The CDR3 runs to 14 residues. The CDR3 DNA reads as TGTGCCAGCAGCGTAGACCCGGCGGGCACTGAAGCTTTCTTT. Encoded protein: CASSVDPAGTEAFF.

This clone was recorded a few times. The genes are TRBV6-5 and TRBJ2-6; D may correspond to TRBD1 or TRBD2 (6 bases each). The CDR3 contains 15 residues. From germline, CDR1 is MNHEY and CDR2 SVGAGI. V lost 6 bases to trimming and J lost 4 bases, with 13 bases between them. CDR3 nucleotide sequence: TGTGCCAGCAGAATAGGGGGGTCCGGGGCCAACGTCCTGACTTTC. It is translated as CASRIGGSGANVLTF.

This clone has just one count. The chain joins TRBV7-2 to TRBJ1-1; TRBD1 agrees at 9 bases. This CDR3 contains 13 residues. CDR1 and CDR2 (germline): SGHTA, FQGNSA. The ends lost 5 bases at V and 7 bases at J; junction bases unmatched: 5. The CDR3 DNA reads TGTGCCAGCAGCCCTCGACAGGGGGGTGAAGCTTTCTTT. Translation gives CASSPRQGGEAFF.

The gene calls are TRBV5-5 and TRBJ1-2; weak D call: TRBD1 (5 bases). Germline values: CDR1 SGHKS, CDR2 YYEKEE (reference sequence). Trimming removed 4 bases from V and 5 bases from J, with 18 bases in between. This CDR3 region has 15 residues. In DNA, the CDR3 is TGTGCCAGCAGCCTTGAGAGGGGAGGAGAATATGGCTACACCTTC. Its protein is CASSLERGGEYGYTF. The full variable domain, completed using reference TRBV5-5 and TRBJ1-2, is DAGVTQSPTHLIKTRGQQVTLRCSPISGHKSVSWYQQVLGQGPQFIFQYYEKEERGRGNFPDRFSARQFPNYSSELNVNALLLGDSALYLCASSLERGGEYGYTFGSGTRLTVV.

The chain has TRBV28 and TRBJ1-5, with no clear D. The CDR3 consists of 15 residues. V gave up 4 bases and J gave up 0 bases, with 10 bases separating them. From germline, CDR1 is MDHEN and CDR2 SYDVKM. DNA for the CDR3: TGTGCCAGCAGTTCCCCGCGAAGTAGCAATCAGCCCCAGCATTTT. Its translation: CASSSPRSSNQPQHF.

This clone was counted once. This sequence joins TRBV12-3 or TRBV12-4 and TRBJ1-5; D possibly corresponds to TRBD1 (5 bases). V lost 7 bases and J 11 bases, leaving 15 bases between the germline ends. This CDR3 has 12 residues. In DNA, the CDR3 is TGTGCCAGCAATACGCGGGACGGAGCCCAGCATTTT. Its translation is CASNTRDGAQHF.

This sequence joins TRBV4-1 and TRBJ2-5; D might be TRBD1 (5 bases). Trimming took 4 bases from V and 5 from J, leaving 20 bases between them. The germline CDR1 and CDR2 sequences are MGHRA and YSYEKL. This CDR3 spans 16 amino acids. The CDR3 bases are TGCGCCAGCAGCCCCATGCCCGCAGTGGACACGGAGACCCAGTACTTC. Its protein is CASSPMPAVDTETQYF.

The V gene is TRBV5-5, the J gene TRBJ1-3; 8 nucleotides agree with TRBD1. V shed 4 bases and J 4 bases; nucleotides not matched to a gene: 4. CDR3 size: 14 residues. The germline gives CDR1 SGHKS, CDR2 YYEKEE (reference sequence). The CDR3 reads CASSRDRSGNTIYF. CDR3 nucleotide sequence: TGTGCCAGCAGCAGGGACAGGTCCGGAAACACCATATATTTT.

This clone was seen a single time. The V call is TRBV7-9, the J call TRBJ2-5, with D perhaps assigned TRBD1 or TRBD2 (6 bases each). The CDR3 has 16 amino acids. V lost 2 bases and J 2 bases, leaving 15 bases between the germline ends. CDR1 is SEHNR, CDR2 FQNEAQ, per germline (reference sequence). The CDR3 sequence: CASSLRSGDLQETQYF. The CDR3 DNA is TGTGCCAGCAGCTTACGGTCAGGGGACTTACAAGAGACCCAGTACTTC.

Only one count was recorded for this clone. V gene TRBV18 combines with J gene TRBJ2-2; D gene ambiguous. Trimming stripped 3 bases from V and 2 bases from J, with 13 bases between. CDR1 KGHSH and CDR2 LQKENI come from the germline V gene. The CDR3 spans 16 residues. This chain's CDR3 is CASSPRAHGNTGELFF. The CDR3 nucleotides are TGTGCCAGCTCACCTCGAGCACATGGTAACACCGGGGAGCTGTTTTTT.

CDR3: CASSRVGPNEQFF. The CDR3 DNA is TGTGCCAGCAGTCGTGTGGGCCCCAATGAGCAGTTCTTC. The chain joins TRBV7-9 to TRBJ2-1, with D hard to call. Germline loops: CDR1 SEHNR, CDR2 FQNEAQ (reference sequence). The V end lost 6 bases, the J end lost 6 bases, and 12 bases lay between the germline ends. The CDR3 length is 13 residues.

The V gene is TRBV7-9, the J gene TRBJ2-3; no clear D gene. Germline CDR1 SEHNR, CDR2 FQNEAQ (reference sequence). V shed 3 bases and J shed 1 base, with 8 bases lying between them. This CDR3 spans 14 amino acids. Written as DNA, the CDR3 is TGTGCCAGCAGCTTCACGGCTGGCACAGATACGCAGTATTTT. Protein: CASSFTAGTDTQYF.

This clone is termed medium-sized. The chain employs TRBV12-5 and TRBJ1-2, with a possible D match to TRBD1 (5 bases). There are 12 residues in the CDR3. V lost 5 bases, J lost 10 bases, and 14 bases lay in between. CDR1 and CDR2 from the germline V gene are LGHNT and FRNRAP. CDR3 bases: TGTGCTAGTGGTCCCGGGGGAAGTGACTACACCTTC. It is translated as CASGPGGSDYTF.

This chain links TRBV6-5 with TRBJ2-5; D unresolved. Germline V gene lookup returns CDR1 MNHEY and CDR2 SVGAGI. The length of the CDR3 is 14 residues. Trimming removed 7 bases from V and 7 bases from J, with 19 bases in between. The CDR3 DNA sequence: TGTGCCAGCATCACAGTAATGGGGTCAGGGACCCAGTACTTC. Its translation is CASITVMGSGTQYF.

V is TRBV19 and J is TRBJ1-1; 9 bases line up with TRBD1. This CDR3 has 16 amino acids. Germline V gene data show CDR1 as LNHDA and CDR2 as SQIVND (reference sequence). V was pared by 3 bases and J by 4 bases, with 9 bases of the junction left unmatched. Here the CDR3 reads CASSIGGTGRGTEAFF. CDR3 nucleotides: TGTGCCAGTAGTATTGGAGGGACAGGGCGCGGCACTGAAGCTTTCTTT.

The V call is TRBV18, the J call TRBJ1-2, with D perhaps matching TRBD1 (6 bases). CDR3 size: 16 residues. Between the trimmed V and J ends, which lost 3 bases and 4 bases, there was a span of 18 bases. The germline V gene encodes CDR1 KGHSH and CDR2 LQKENI. The CDR3 DNA reads as TGTGCCAGCTCACCCGGGACAACCGGCGGGAGCTATGGCTACACCTTC. Translated: CASSPGTTGGSYGYTF.

This clone was picked up one time. J is TRBJ1-4 and V is TRBV7-8; a weak D match, TRBD1 (6 bases). Germline V gene sequence: CDR1 SGHVS, CDR2 FQNEAQ. This CDR3 spans 17 amino acids. V was shortened by 5 bases and J by 2 bases, with 18 bases between the two germline ends. The CDR3 DNA sequence: TGTGCCAGCAGCACAACAACAGGGTTCGGGACTAATGAAAAACTGTTTTTT. Its protein product is CASSTTTGFGTNEKLFF.

This chain connects TRBV7-6 to TRBJ1-4; no reliable D call. CDR1 is SGHVS, CDR2 FNYEAQ, per germline. CDR3 length: 14 residues. V lost 2 bases, J lost 7 bases, and 11 bases lay in between. The CDR3 nucleotides are TGTGCCAGCAGCTTATCGCAGGCGTTTGAAAAACTGTTTTTT. Its translation: CASSLSQAFEKLFF.

The chain links TRBV24-1 to TRBJ2-1; a possible D gene is TRBD2 (6 bases). This CDR3 region has 14 residues. The germline V gene encodes CDR1 KGHDR and CDR2 SFDVKD. V lost 1 base, J lost 7 bases, and 10 bases lay in between. The CDR3 region is CATSDLRRGNEQFF. CDR3 bases: TGTGCCACCAGTGATTTACGCCGGGGGAATGAGCAGTTCTTC.

The chain couples TRBV20-1 to TRBJ2-3, with D maybe TRBD2 (6 bases). This CDR3 spans 11 amino acids. In germline, CDR1 is DFQATT, CDR2 SNEGSKA (reference sequence). Trimming removed 0 bases at V and 9 bases at J, with 7 bases between. CDR3 amino acids: CSARDRGTQYF. For the CDR3, the DNA is TGCAGTGCTAGAGATCGGGGGACGCAGTATTTT.

The V call is TRBV2, the J call TRBJ2-2; TRBD2 matches 7 bases. V was pared by 2 bases and J by 0 bases, with 6 bases of the junction left unmatched. Germline CDR1 is SNHLY and CDR2 is FYNNEI. The length of the CDR3 is 17 residues. CDR3 nucleotides: TGTGCCAGCAGTGAACTGAAGCGGGGCGCGAACACCGGGGAGCTGTTTTTT. Its protein product is CASSELKRGANTGELFF.

This sequence joins TRBV11-2 and TRBJ2-2; no clear D gene. Looked up from germline, CDR1 is SGHAT and CDR2 is FQNNGV. This CDR3 region has 13 residues. V shed 3 bases and J shed 2 bases, with 4 bases lying between them. For the CDR3, the DNA is TGTGCCAGCAGCTTTACAAACACCGGGGAGCTGTTTTTT. Translation gives CASSFTNTGELFF.

The chain links TRBV18 to TRBJ1-2; D might be TRBD1 (5 bases). Per germline, CDR1 KGHSH and CDR2 LQKENI. Trimming shortened V by 1 base and J by 2 bases, and 14 bases separated the two germline ends. There are 16 residues in the CDR3. Here the CDR3 reads CASSPQERGSNYGYTF. CDR3 sequence (DNA): TGTGCCAGCTCACCACAGGAGCGGGGCAGCAACTATGGCTACACCTTC.

The chain employs TRBV7-2 and TRBJ1-4; D might be TRBD1 (6 bases). Trimming left V 5 bases short and J 5 bases short, with 15 bases between. Germline V CDR1 and CDR2: SGHTA, FQGNSA. This CDR3 comprises 15 residues. The CDR3 loop reads CASSAQQGTNEKLFF. CDR3 DNA sequence: TGTGCCAGCAGCGCACAACAGGGAACCAATGAAAAACTGTTTTTT.

This clone was seen a single time. The CDR3 loop reads CASSLQQGARGTDTQYF. CDR3 DNA sequence: TGTGCCAGCAGCTTGCAGCAGGGGGCGCGAGGCACAGATACGCAGTATTTT. The chain is built from TRBV5-4 and TRBJ2-3, with TRBD1 matching 8 bases. The CDR3 runs 17 residues. Germline V gene data show CDR1 as SGHNT and CDR2 as YYREEE (reference sequence). The junction had 8 bases not matched to a gene; V was cut back by 1 base and J by 1 base.

V is TRBV7-2 and J is TRBJ2-3, with 9 positions matching TRBD1. Germline V CDR1 and CDR2: SGHTA, FQGNSA. V lost 5 bases, J lost 2 bases, and 5 bases stayed unmatched. The CDR3 has 15 residues. The CDR3 loop is CASSLDRGNTDTQYF. The DNA for the CDR3 is TGTGCCAGCAGCCTTGACAGGGGGAACACAGATACGCAGTATTTT.

The chain combines TRBV27 with TRBJ1-1; the match to TRBD1 covers 11 bases. From germline, CDR1 is MNHEY and CDR2 SMNVEV (reference sequence). The CDR3 contains 15 residues. The V gene end was trimmed by 4 bases and the J gene end by 5 bases; junction bases not matched to a gene: 6. This CDR3 is CASSWTGGLRTEAFF. For the CDR3, the DNA is TGTGCCAGCAGTTGGACAGGGGGCCTAAGGACTGAAGCTTTCTTT.